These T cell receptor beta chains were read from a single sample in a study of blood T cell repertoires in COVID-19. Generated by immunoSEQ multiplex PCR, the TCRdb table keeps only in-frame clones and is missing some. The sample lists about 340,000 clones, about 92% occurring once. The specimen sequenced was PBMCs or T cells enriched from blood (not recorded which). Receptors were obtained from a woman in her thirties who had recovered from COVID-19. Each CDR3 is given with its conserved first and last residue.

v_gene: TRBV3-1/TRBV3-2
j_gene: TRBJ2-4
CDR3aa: CASSPSGTLQNIQYF

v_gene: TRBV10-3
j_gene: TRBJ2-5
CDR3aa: CATSSSGQGIETQYF

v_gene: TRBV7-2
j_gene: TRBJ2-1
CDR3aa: CASSFSWSGVFDEQFF

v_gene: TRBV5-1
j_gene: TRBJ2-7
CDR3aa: CASSPTGTSYEQYF

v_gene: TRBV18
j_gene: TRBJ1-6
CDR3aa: CASSPTGDNSPLHF

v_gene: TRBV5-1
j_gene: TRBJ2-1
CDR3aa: CASSSDFLYNEQFF

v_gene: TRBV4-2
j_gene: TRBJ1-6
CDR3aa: CASSQVPQGKGSPLHF

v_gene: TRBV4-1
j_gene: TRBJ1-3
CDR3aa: CASSQGPGGRNTIYF

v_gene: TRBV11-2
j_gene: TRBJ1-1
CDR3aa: CASSYLQGAAEAFF

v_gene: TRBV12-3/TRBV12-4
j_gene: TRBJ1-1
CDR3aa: CASTINTEAFF

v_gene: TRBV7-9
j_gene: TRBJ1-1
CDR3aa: CASSLDGTVNTEAFF

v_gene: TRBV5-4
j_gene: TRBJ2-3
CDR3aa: CASSLAVALSTDTQYF

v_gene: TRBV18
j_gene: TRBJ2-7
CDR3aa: CASSPEGYEQYF

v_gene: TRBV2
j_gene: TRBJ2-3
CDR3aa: CASSEARDPRGTQYF

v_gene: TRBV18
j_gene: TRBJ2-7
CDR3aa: CASSATGTGGYEQYF

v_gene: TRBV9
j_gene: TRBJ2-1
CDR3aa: CASSVGGGISYNEQFF

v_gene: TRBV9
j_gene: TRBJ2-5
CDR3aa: CASSVSYQREWETQYF

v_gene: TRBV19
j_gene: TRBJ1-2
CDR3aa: CASSSYPGWKNGANYGYTF

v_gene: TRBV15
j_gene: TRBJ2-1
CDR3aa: CATSRVSGSENEQFF

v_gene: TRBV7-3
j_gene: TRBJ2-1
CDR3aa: CASSSGLGNEQFF

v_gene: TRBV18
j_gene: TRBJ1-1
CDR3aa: CASSAGTANTEAFF

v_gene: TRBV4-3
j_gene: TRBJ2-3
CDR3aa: CASSQDPGGHDADTQYF

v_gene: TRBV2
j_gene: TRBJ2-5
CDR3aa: CASRGLPQETQYF

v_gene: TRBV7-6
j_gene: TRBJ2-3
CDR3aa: CASSLGGSYRDTQYF

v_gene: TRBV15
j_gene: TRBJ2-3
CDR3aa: CATSRVGTLSDTQYF

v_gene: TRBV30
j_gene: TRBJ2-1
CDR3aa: CAWSVGRRMVVEQFF

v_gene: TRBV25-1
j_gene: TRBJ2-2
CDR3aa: CASSGGNTGELFF

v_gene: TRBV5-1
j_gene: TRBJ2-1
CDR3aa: CASSLDRGQSIYNEQFF

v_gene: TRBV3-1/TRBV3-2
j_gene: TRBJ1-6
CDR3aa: CASSLGQGNSPLHF

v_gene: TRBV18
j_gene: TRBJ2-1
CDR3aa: CASSPGDRGSEQFF

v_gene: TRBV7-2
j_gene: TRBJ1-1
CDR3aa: CASSFDRWDTEAFF

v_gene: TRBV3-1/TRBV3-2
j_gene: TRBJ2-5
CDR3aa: CASSLPRLRARQYF

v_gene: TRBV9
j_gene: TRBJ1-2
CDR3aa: CASSSPQGATF

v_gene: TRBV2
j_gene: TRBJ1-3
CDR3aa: CASSSQGAGGNTIYF

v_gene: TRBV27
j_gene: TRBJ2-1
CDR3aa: CASSSSGSYNEQFF

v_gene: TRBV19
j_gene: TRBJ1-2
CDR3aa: CASGPRGGDYGYTF

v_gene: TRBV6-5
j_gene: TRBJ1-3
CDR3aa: CASSFDLQGAGNTIYF

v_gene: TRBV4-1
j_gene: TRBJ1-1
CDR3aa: CASGAAGDGNTEAFF

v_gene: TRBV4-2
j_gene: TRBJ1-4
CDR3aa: CASSQESSQSGEKLFF

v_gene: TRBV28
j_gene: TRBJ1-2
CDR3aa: CASLSNYGYTF

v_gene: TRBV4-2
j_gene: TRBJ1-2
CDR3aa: CASSQVGGSEGYTF

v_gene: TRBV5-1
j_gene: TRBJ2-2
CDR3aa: CATTTGIGELFF

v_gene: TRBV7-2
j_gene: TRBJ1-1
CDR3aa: CASSLQGRGTEAFF

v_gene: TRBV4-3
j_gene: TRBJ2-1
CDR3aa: CASSQDIGLAGSYNEQFF

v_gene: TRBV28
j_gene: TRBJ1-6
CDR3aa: CASSPGTGTGLSYNSPLHF

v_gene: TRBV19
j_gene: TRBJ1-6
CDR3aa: CASSIGGPGQVASPLHF

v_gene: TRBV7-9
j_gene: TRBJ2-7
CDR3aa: CASSSGGGPMWDSYEQYF

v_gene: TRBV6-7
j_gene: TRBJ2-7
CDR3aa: CARTRDTFYEQYF

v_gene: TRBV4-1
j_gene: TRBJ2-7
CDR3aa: CASSQAGAQRYF

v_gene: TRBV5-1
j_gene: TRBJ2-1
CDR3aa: CATIQGRGEQFF

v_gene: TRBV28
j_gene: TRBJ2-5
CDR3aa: CASSLTGARQETQYF

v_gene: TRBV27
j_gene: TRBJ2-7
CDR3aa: CASRIRGGEQYF